This TCR beta chain was captured by sequencing in a study of CD8 T cells in Susac syndrome. Points from the study as a whole: The study recognized that the number of individuals in its TCR sequencing and HLA analysis was relatively small.

With random hexamers, about 0.45 to 1 ug RNA was reverse transcribed. With immunoSEQ multiplex PCR, TCR beta CDR3 was amplified across 54 Vbeta and 13 Jbeta. Using its own MiXCR run on the immunoSEQ multiplex PCR reads, TCRdb lists one record per CDR3 protein. The table includes around 150,000 distinct CDR3 sequences, around 94% detected once. Sequencing of TCR beta was undertaken in CD8+ and CD4+ T cells derived from blood. FACS was used to enrich TEMRA cells, whereas the CD8+ and CD4+ T cells were obtained by negative isolation. Comments on this clonotype: The antigen remains undetermined.

Sequences were obtained from CD4+ T cells from PBMCs. The sequence was obtained from a human donor with multiple sclerosis.

This chain's CDR3 is CASNSPNRGPHEQYF. The CDR3 DNA sequence: TGTGCCAGCAACTCCCCAAACAGGGGGCCCCACGAGCAGTACTTC. V gene TRBV12-3 or TRBV12-4 combines with J gene TRBJ2-7; 9 bases match TRBD1. CDR3 size: 15 residues. The J segment lost 5 bases and the V segment lost 7 bases, leaving 12 bases of the junction unmatched.